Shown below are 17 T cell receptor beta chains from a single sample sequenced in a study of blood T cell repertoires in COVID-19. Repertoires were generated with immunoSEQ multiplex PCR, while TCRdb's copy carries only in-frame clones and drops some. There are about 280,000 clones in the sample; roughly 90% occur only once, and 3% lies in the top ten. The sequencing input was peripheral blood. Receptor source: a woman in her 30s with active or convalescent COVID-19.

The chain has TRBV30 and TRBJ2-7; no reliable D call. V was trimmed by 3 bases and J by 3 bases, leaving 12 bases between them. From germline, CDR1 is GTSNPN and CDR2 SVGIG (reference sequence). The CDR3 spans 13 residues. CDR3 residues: CAWRHSPGYEQYF. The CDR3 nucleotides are TGTGCCTGGAGGCACTCGCCCGGCTACGAGCAGTACTTC.

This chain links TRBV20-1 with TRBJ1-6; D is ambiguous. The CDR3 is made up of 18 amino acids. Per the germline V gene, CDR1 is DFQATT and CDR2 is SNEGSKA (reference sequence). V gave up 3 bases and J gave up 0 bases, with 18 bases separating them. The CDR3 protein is CSASRWGGGSSYNSPLHF. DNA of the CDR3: TGCAGTGCTAGTAGGTGGGGAGGCGGTAGCTCCTATAATTCACCCCTCCACTTT.

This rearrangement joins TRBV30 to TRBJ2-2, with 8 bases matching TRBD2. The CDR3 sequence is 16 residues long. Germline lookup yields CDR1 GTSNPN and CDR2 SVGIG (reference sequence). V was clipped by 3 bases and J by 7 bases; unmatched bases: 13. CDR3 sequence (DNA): TGTGCCTGGAGGCGGGAAAAACTAGCGGTGAACGGGGAGCTGTTTTTT. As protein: CAWRREKLAVNGELFF. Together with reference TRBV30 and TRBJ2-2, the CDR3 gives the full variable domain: SQTIHQWPATLVQPVGSPLSLECTVEGTSNPNLYWYRQAAGRGLQLLFYSVGIGQISSEVPQNLSASRPQDRQFILSSKKLLLSDSGFYLCAWRREKLAVNGELFFGEGSRLTVL.

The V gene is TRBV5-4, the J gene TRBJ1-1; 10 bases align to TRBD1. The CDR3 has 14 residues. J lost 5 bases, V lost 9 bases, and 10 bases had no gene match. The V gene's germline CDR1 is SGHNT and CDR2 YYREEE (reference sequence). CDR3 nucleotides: TGTGCCACTCGACAGGGGGCAAGGGGAACTGAAGCTTTCTTT. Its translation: CATRQGARGTEAFF.

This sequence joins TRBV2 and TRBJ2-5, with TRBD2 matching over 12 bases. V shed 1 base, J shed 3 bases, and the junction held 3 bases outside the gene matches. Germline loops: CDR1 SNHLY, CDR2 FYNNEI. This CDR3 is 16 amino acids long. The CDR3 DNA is TGTGCCAGCAGTGAAGGGTGGACTAGCGGGGAAGAGACCCAGTACTTC. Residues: CASSEGWTSGEETQYF.

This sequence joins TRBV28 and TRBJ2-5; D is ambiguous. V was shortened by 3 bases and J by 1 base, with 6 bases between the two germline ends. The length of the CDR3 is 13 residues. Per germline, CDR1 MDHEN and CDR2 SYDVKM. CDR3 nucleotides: TGTGCCAGCAGTTTTCACAGCCAAGAGACCCAGTACTTC. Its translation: CASSFHSQETQYF.

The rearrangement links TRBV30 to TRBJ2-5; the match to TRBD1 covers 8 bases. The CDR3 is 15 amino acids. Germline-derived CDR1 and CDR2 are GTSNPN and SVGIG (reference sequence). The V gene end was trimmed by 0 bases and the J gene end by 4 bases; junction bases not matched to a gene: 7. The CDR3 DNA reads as TGTGCCTGGAGTGTACTCGCAGGGGGCCGAGAGACCCAGTACTTC. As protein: CAWSVLAGGRETQYF.

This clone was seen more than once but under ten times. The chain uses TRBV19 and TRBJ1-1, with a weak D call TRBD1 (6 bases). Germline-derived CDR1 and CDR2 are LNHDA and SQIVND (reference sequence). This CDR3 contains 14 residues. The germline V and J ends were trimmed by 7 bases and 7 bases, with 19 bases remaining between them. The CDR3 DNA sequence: TGTGCCAGTATCAAGACAGGCGCCAAGCTTGAAGCTTTCTTT. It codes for CASIKTGAKLEAFF.

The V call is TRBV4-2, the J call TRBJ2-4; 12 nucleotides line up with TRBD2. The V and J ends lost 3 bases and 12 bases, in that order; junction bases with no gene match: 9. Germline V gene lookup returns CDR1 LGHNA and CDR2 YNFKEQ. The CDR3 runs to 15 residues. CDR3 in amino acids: CASSQRRTSGGPQYF. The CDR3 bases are TGTGCCAGCAGCCAGCGCCGAACTAGCGGGGGGCCTCAGTACTTC.

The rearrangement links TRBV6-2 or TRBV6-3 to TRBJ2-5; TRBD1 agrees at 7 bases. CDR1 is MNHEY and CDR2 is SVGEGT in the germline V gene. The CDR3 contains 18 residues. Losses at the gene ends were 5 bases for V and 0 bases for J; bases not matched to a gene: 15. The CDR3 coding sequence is TGTGCCAGCAGTCCCCGGGACAGAAGATCATCAAACCAAGAGACCCAGTACTTC. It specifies CASSPRDRRSSNQETQYF.

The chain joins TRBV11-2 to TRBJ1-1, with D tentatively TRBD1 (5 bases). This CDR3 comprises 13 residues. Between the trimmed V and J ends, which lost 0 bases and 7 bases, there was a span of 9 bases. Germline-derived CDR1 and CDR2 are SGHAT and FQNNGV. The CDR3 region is CASSLDPTGEAFF. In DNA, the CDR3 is TGTGCCAGCAGCTTAGACCCTACAGGTGAAGCTTTCTTT.

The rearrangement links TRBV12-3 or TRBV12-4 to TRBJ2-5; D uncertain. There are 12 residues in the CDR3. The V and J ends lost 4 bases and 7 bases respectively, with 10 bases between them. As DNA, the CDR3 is TGTGCCAGCAGTTATCGGTTGTTGACCCAGTACTTC. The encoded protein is CASSYRLLTQYF.

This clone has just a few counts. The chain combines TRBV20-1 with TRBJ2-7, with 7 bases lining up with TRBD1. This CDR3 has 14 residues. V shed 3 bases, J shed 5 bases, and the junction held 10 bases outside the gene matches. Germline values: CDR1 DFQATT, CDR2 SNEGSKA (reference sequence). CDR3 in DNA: TGCAGTGCTAGTCACCGGACAGGTCCCGACGAGCAGTACTTC. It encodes CSASHRTGPDEQYF.

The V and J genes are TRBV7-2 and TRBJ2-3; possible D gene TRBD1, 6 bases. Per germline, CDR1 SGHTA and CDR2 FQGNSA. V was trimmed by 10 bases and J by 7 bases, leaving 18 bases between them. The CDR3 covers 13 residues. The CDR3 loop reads CATSLGDTYTQYF. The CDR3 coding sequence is TGTGCCACCTCTTTGGGGGACACGTATACGCAGTATTTT.

CDR3 sequence (DNA): TGCGCCAGCAGCTTGGATGGCGGGGGCAATGAGCAGTTCTTC. Protein: CASSLDGGGNEQFF. The rearrangement links TRBV5-1 to TRBJ2-1, with TRBD2 matching over 7 bases. V shed 0 bases, J shed 6 bases, and the junction held 3 bases outside the gene matches. Germline CDR1 and CDR2: SGHRS and YFSETQ. CDR3 size: 14 residues. Together with reference TRBV5-1 and TRBJ2-1, the CDR3 gives the full variable domain: KAGVTQTPRYLIKTRGQQVTLSCSPISGHRSVSWYQQTPGQGLQFLFEYFSETQRNKGNFPGRFSGRQFSNSRSEMNVSTLELGDSALYLCASSLDGGGNEQFFGPGTRLTVL.

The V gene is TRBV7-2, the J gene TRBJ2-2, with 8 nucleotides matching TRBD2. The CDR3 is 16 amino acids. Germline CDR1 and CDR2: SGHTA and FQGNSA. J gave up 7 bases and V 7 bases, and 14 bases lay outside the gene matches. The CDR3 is CASNTGGGRWVGELFF. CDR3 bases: TGTGCCAGCAACACTGGCGGGGGGCGCTGGGTCGGGGAGCTGTTTTTT. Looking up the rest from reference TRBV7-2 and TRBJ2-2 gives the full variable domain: GAGVSQSPSNKVTEKGKDVELRCDPISGHTALYWYRQSLGQGLEFLIYFQGNSAPDKSGLPSDRFSAERTGGSVSTLTIQRTQQEDSAVYLCASNTGGGRWVGELFFGEGSRLTVL.

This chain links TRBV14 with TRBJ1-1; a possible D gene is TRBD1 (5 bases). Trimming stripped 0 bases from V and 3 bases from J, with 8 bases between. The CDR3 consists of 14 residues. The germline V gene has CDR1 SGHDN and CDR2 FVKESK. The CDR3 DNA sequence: TGTGCCAGCAGCCAAGAGTGGGGGGACACTGAAGCTTTCTTT. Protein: CASSQEWGDTEAFF.